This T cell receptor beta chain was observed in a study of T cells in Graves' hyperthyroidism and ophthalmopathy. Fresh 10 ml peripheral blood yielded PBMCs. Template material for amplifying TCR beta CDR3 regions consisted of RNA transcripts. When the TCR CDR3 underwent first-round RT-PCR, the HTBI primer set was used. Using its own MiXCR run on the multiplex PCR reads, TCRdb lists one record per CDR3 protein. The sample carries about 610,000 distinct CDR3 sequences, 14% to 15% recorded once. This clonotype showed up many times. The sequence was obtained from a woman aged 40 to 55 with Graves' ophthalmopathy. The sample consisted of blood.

CDR3 amino acids: CSVKPRTGTEAFF. CDR3 nucleotide sequence: TGCAGCGTTAAACCTAGGACGGGGACTGAAGCTTTCTTT. The rearrangement links TRBV29-1 to TRBJ1-1; D gene unclear. The length of the CDR3 is 13 residues. CDR1 is SQVTM and CDR2 is ANQGSEA in the germline V gene. V lost 5 bases and J 5 bases, leaving 15 bases between the germline ends.